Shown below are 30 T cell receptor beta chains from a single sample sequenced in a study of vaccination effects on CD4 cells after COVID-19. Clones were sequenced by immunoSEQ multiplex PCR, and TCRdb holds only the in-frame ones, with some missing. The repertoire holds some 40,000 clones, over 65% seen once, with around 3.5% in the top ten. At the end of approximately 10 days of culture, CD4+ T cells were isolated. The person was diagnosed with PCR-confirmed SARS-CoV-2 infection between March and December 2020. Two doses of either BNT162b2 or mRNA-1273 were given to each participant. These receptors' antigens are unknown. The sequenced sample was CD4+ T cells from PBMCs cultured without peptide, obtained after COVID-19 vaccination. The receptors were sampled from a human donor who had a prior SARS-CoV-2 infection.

CDR3: CASSQAGPGKGQFF. DNA of the CDR3: TGTGCCAGCAGCCAAGCCGGACCAGGAAAGGGACAGTTCTTC. The chain recombines TRBV3-1 (or the pseudogene TRBV3-2) with TRBJ2-1; D call uncertain. Trimming cost V 1 base and J 13 bases, with 17 bases left between them. The CDR3 consists of 14 residues. CDR1 is LGHDT and CDR2 is YNNKEL in the germline V gene (reference sequence).

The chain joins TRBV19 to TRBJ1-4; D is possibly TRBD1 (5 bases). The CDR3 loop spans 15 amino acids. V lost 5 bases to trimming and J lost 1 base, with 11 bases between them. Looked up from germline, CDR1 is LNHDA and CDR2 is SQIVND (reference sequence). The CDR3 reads CASSQAGVTNEKLFF. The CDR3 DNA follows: TGTGCCAGTAGTCAGGCGGGGGTAACTAATGAAAAACTGTTTTTT.

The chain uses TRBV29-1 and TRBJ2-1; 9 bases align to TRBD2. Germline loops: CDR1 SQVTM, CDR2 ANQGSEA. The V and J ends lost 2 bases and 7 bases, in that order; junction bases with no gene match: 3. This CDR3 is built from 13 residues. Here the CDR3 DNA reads TGCAGCGTTGAACCAACTAGCGGGAATGAGCAGTTCTTC. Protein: CSVEPTSGNEQFF.

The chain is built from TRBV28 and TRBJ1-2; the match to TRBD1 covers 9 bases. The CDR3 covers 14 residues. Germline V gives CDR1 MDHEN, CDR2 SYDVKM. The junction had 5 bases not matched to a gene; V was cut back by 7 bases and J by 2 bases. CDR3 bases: TGTGCCAGCACCCTGACAGGGGGAAACTATGGCTACACCTTC. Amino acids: CASTLTGGNYGYTF.

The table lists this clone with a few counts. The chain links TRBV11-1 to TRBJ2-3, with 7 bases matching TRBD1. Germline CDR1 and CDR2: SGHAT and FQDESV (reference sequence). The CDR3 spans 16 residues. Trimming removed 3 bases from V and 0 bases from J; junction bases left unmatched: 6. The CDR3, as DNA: TGTGCCAGCAGCTTTCGGGACAGCCTCAGCACAGATACGCAGTATTTT. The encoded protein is CASSFRDSLSTDTQYF.

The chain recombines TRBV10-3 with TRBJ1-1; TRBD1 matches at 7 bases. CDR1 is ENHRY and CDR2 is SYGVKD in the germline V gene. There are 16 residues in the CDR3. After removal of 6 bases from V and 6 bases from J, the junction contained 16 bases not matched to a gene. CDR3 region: CAIRNGQASKGAEAFF. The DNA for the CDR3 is TGTGCCATCAGAAACGGACAGGCATCGAAAGGGGCTGAAGCTTTCTTT.

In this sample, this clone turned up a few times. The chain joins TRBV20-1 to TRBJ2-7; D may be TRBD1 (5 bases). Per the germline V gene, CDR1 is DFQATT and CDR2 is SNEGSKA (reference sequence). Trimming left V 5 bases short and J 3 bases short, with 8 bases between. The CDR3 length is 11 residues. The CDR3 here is CSAGADYEQYF. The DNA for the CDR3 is TGCAGTGCTGGGGCAGACTACGAGCAGTACTTC.

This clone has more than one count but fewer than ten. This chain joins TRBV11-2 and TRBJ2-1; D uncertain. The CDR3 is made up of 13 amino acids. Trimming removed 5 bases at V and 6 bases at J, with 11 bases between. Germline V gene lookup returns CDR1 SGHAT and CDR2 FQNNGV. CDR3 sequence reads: CASSLQVTNEQFF. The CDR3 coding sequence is TGTGCCAGCAGCCTCCAGGTCACCAATGAGCAGTTCTTC.

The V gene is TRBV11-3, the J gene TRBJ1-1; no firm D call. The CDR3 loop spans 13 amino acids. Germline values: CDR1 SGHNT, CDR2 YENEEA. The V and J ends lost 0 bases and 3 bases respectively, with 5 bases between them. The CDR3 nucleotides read TGTGCCAGCAGCTTAGATCCCGACACTGAAGCTTTCTTT. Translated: CASSLDPDTEAFF.

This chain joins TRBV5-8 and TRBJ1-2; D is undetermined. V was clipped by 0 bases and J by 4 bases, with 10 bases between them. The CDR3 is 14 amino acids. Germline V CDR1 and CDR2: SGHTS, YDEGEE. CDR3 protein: CASSLAGVIYGYTF. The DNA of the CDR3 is TGTGCCAGCAGCTTGGCCGGGGTGATCTATGGCTACACCTTC. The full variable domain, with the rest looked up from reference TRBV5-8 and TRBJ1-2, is EAGVTQSPTHLIKTRGQQATLRCSPISGHTSVYWYQQALGLGLQFLLWYDEGEERNRGNFPPRFSGRQFPNYSSELNVNALELEDSALYLCASSLAGVIYGYTFGSGTRLTVV.

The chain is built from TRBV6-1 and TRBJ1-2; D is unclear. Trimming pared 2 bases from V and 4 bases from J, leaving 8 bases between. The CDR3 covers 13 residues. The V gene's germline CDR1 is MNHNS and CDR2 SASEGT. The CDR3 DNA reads TGTGCCAGCAGTGAATGGGGAGGCTATGGCTACACCTTC. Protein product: CASSEWGGYGYTF.

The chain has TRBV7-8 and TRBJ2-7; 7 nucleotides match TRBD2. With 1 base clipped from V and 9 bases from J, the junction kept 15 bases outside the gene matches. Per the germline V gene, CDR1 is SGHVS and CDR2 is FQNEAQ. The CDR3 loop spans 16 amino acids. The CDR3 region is CASSLVIPSSGGVQYF. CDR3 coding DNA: TGTGCCAGCAGCTTAGTGATCCCTTCTAGCGGTGGCGTGCAGTACTTC.

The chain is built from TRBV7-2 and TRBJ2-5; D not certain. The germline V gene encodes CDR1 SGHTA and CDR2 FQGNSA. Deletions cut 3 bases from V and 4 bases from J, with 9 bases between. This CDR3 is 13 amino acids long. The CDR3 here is CASSLSTLETQYF. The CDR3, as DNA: TGTGCCAGCAGCTTGTCGACCTTAGAGACCCAGTACTTC.

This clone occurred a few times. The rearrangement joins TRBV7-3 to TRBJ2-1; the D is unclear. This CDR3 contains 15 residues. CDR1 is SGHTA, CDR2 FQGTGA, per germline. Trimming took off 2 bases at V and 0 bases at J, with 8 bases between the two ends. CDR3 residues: CASSLRGDSYNEQFF. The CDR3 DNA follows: TGTGCCAGCAGCTTACGTGGTGACTCCTACAATGAGCAGTTCTTC.

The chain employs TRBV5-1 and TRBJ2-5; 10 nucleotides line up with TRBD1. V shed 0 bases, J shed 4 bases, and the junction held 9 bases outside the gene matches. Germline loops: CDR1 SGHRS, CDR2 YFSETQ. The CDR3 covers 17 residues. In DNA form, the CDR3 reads TGCGCCAGCAGCTTGGAGGGACAGGGGAGATTGGGAGAGACCCAGTACTTC. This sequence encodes CASSLEGQGRLGETQYF.

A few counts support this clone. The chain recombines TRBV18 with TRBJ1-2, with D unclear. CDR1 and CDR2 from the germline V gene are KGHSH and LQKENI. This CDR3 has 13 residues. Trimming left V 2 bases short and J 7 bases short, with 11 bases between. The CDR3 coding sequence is TGTGCCAGCTCACCAGCAGGAACTGGTGGCTACACCTTC. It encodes CASSPAGTGGYTF.

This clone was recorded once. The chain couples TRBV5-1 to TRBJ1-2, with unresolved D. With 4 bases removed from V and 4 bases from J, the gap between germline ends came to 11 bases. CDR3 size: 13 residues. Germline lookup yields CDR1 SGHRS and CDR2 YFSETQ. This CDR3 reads CASSGESRYGYTF. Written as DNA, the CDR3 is TGCGCCAGCAGCGGGGAATCTCGCTATGGCTACACCTTC. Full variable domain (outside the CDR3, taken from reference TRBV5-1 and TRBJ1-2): KAGVTQTPRYLIKTRGQQVTLSCSPISGHRSVSWYQQTPGQGLQFLFEYFSETQRNKGNFPGRFSGRQFSNSRSEMNVSTLELGDSALYLCASSGESRYGYTFGSGTRLTVV.

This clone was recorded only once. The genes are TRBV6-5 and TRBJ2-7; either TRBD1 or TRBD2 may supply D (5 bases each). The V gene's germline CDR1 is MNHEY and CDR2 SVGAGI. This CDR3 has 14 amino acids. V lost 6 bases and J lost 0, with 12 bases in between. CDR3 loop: CASRTGASSYEQYF. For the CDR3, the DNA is TGTGCCAGCAGGACCGGGGCTAGCTCCTACGAGCAGTACTTC.

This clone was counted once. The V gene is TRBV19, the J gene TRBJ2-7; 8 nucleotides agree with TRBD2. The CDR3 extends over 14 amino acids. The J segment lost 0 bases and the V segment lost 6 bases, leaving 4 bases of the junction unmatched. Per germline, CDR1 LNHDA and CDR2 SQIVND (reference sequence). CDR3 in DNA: TGTGCCAGTAGCCTAGCGGGTGCCTCCTACGAGCAGTACTTC. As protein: CASSLAGASYEQYF.

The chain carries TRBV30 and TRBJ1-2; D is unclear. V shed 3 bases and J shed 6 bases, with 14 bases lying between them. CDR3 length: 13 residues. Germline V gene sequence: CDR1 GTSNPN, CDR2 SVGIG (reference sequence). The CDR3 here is CAWRGPNRDGYTF. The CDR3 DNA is TGTGCCTGGAGGGGTCCAAACCGCGATGGCTACACCTTC. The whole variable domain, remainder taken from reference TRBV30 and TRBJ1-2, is SQTIHQWPATLVQPVGSPLSLECTVEGTSNPNLYWYRQAAGRGLQLLFYSVGIGQISSEVPQNLSASRPQDRQFILSSKKLLLSDSGFYLCAWRGPNRDGYTFGSGTRLTVV.

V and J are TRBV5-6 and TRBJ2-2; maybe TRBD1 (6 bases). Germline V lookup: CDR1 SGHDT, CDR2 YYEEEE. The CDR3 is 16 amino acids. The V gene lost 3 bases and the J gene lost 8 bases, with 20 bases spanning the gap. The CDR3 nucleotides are TGTGCCAGCAGCTACGGACTGGGACACTCAGGGGGGGAGCTGTTTTTT. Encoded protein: CASSYGLGHSGGELFF.

This CDR3 is CASKKTGSQETQYF. CDR3 nucleotides: TGTGCCAGCAAAAAGACAGGGTCCCAAGAGACCCAGTACTTC. This chain links TRBV5-4 with TRBJ2-5; 7 positions agree with TRBD1. With 6 bases clipped from V and 1 base from J, the junction kept 6 bases outside the gene matches. Germline V CDR1 and CDR2: SGHNT, YYREEE (reference sequence). The CDR3 extends over 14 amino acids.

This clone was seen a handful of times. In nucleotides, the CDR3 is TGTGCCAGCAGGAAAGGGGCAGGGGGACTCCAAGAGACCCAGTACTTC. Translating it yields CASRKGAGGLQETQYF. This rearrangement joins TRBV21-1 to TRBJ2-5; the DNA was not compared with TRBD1, the D call given in the table. TRBV21-1 is labeled a pseudogene. This CDR3 is 16 amino acids long.

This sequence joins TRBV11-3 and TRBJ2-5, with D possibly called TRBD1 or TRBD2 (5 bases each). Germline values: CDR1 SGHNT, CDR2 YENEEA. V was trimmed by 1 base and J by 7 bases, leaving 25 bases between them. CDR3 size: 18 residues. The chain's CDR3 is CASSLGHRRSAGTMTQYF. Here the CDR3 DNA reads TGTGCCAGCAGCTTAGGTCACCGTCGGTCGGCAGGGACCATGACCCAGTACTTC. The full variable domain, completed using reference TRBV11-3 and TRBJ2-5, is EAGVVQSPRYKIIEKKQPVAFWCNPISGHNTLYWYLQNLGQGPELLIRYENEEAVDDSQLPKDRFSAERLKGVDSTLKIQPAELGDSAVYLCASSLGHRRSAGTMTQYFGPGTRLLVL.

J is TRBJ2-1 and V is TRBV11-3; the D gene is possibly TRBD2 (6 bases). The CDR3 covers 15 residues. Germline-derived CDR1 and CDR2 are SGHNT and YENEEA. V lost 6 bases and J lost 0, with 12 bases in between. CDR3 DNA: TGTGCCAGCAGTGGAGGGCCGGGCTCCTACAATGAGCAGTTCTTC. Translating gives CASSGGPGSYNEQFF. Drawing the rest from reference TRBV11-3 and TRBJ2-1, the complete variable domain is EAGVVQSPRYKIIEKKQPVAFWCNPISGHNTLYWYLQNLGQGPELLIRYENEEAVDDSQLPKDRFSAERLKGVDSTLKIQPAELGDSAVYLCASSGGPGSYNEQFFGPGTRLTVL.

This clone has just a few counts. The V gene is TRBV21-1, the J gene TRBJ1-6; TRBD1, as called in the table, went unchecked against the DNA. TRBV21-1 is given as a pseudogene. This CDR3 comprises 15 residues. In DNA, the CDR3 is TGTGCCAGCACCATACCTCTAGGGGCCAGTTCACCCCTCCACTTT. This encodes CASTIPLGASSPLHF.

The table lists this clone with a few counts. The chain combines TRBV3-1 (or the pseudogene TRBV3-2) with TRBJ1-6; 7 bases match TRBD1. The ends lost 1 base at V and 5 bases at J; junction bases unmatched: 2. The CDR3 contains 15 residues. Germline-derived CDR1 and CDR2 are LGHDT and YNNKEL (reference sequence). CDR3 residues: CASSQVGTDNSPLHF. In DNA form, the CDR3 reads TGTGCCAGCAGCCAAGTCGGGACAGATAATTCACCCCTCCACTTT.

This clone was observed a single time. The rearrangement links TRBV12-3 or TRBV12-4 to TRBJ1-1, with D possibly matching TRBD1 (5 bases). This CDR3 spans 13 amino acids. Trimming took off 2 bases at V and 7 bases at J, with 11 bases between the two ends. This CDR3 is CASSLLRGGEAFF. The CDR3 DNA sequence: TGTGCCAGCAGTTTATTGAGGGGTGGTGAAGCTTTCTTT.

Written as DNA, the CDR3 is TGTGCCTGGAGCCTCGGGGGGCGCGAGCAGTACTTC. This encodes CAWSLGGREQYF. The chain couples TRBV30 to TRBJ2-7; a possible D gene is TRBD2 (7 bases). The CDR3 contains 12 residues. Germline V gives CDR1 GTSNPN, CDR2 SVGIG (reference sequence). Trimming removed 3 bases from V and 6 bases from J, with 12 bases in between.

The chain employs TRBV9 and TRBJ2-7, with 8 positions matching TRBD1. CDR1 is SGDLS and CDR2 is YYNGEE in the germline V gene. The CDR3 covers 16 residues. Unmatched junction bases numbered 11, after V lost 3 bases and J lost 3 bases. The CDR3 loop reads CASSDTGQAKGYEQYF. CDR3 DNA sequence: TGTGCCAGCAGCGATACGGGACAGGCGAAGGGCTACGAGCAGTACTTC.